Listed here are 11 T cell receptor beta chains from one sample, sequenced in a study of CD8+ T cells in alopecia areata. Sequencing templates came from extracted RNA that was reverse transcribed into cDNA. Clones were read by immunoSEQ multiplex PCR, and TCRdb kept only the in-frame ones, dropping some. The table records some 240,000 clones, approximately 52% of them present only once. Source: CD4+ T cells sorted from blood, taken at week 0. These receptors were collected from a human donor with alopecia areata.

The gene calls are TRBV4-1 and TRBJ2-5, with TRBD1 matching over 7 bases. CDR1 is MGHRA and CDR2 is YSYEKL in the germline V gene. The CDR3 has 14 amino acids. V gave up 2 bases and J gave up 9 bases; unmatched junction bases: 9. The CDR3: CASSQRDSYKAQYF. Written as DNA, the CDR3 is TGCGCCAGCAGCCAACGGGACAGCTATAAGGCCCAGTACTTC.

This sequence joins TRBV6-5 and TRBJ1-1, with TRBD1 matching 10 bases. CDR1 MNHEY and CDR2 SVGAGI come from the germline V gene. Losses at the gene ends were 5 bases for V and 4 bases for J; bases not matched to a gene: 7. The CDR3 extends over 15 amino acids. The CDR3 spells CASSRDDRGPTEAFF. The CDR3 nucleotides are TGTGCCAGCAGTCGGGACGACAGGGGGCCCACTGAAGCTTTCTTT.

This clone was recorded a few times. This chain uses TRBV30 with TRBJ2-5; the match to TRBD1 covers 7 bases. The trim removed 5 bases at V and 2 bases at J, leaving 8 bases unmatched. This CDR3 is built from 14 residues. Germline V CDR1 and CDR2: GTSNPN, SVGIG (reference sequence). The CDR3 is CAWVPGQRQETQYF. DNA for the CDR3: TGTGCCTGGGTACCGGGACAGAGACAAGAGACCCAGTACTTC.

The rearrangement joins TRBV29-1 to TRBJ1-1; the match to TRBD1 covers 8 bases. With 5 bases clipped from V and 9 bases from J, the junction kept 5 bases outside the gene matches. Germline lookup yields CDR1 SQVTM and CDR2 ANQGSEA. The CDR3 length is 11 residues. The CDR3 loop reads CSVFRTGKAFF. The CDR3 nucleotides read TGCAGCGTTTTCCGGACAGGGAAAGCTTTCTTT.

This sequence joins TRBV2 and TRBJ1-6, with D tentatively TRBD1 (5 bases). Germline lookup yields CDR1 SNHLY and CDR2 FYNNEI. The CDR3 runs 13 residues. V was pared by 10 bases and J by 7 bases, with 14 bases between. The CDR3 is CAISQGLNSPLHF. CDR3 coding DNA: TGTGCCATTTCGCAGGGTCTCAATTCACCCCTCCACTTT.

The chain combines TRBV27 with TRBJ2-3, with D perhaps TRBD1 (6 bases). Between the trimmed V and J ends, which lost 7 bases and 2 bases, there was a span of 19 bases. The CDR3 is 16 residues long. Germline V gene data show CDR1 as MNHEY and CDR2 as SMNVEV (reference sequence). The CDR3 reads CASNAPRGNYTDTQYF. The CDR3 nucleotides are TGTGCCAGCAACGCACCCAGGGGAAACTACACAGATACGCAGTATTTT.

This clone was seen only a few times. This chain joins TRBV19 and TRBJ1-1; D call uncertain. Germline lookup yields CDR1 LNHDA and CDR2 SQIVND (reference sequence). This CDR3 is built from 14 residues. Trimming took 4 bases from V and 1 from J, leaving 10 bases between them. CDR3 sequence: CASSTWTANTEAFF. In DNA, the CDR3 is TGTGCCAGTAGTACTTGGACCGCGAACACTGAAGCTTTCTTT.

The chain carries TRBV7-9 and TRBJ1-2; 7 bases agree with TRBD1. Germline V gives CDR1 SEHNR, CDR2 FQNEAQ (reference sequence). The length of the CDR3 is 16 residues. V gave up 3 bases and J gave up 6 bases; unmatched junction bases: 13. The CDR3 nucleotides read TGTGCCAGCAGCTTCCTTTGGCCGTCAGGGGGAGATGGCTACACCTTC. It is translated as CASSFLWPSGGDGYTF.

The genes are TRBV4-1 and TRBJ2-4; D is uncertain. The CDR3 loop spans 16 amino acids. Trimming cost V 0 bases and J 1 base, with 10 bases left between them. CDR1 and CDR2 from the germline V gene are MGHRA and YSYEKL. The CDR3 protein is CASSQDVGMAKNIQYF. CDR3 in DNA: TGCGCCAGCAGCCAAGATGTGGGGATGGCCAAAAACATTCAGTACTTC.

The V gene is TRBV5-1, the J gene TRBJ1-2; D gene uncertain. The CDR3 runs to 15 residues. The germline V gene has CDR1 SGHRS and CDR2 YFSETQ. V lost 0 bases and J lost 2, with 11 bases in between. The CDR3 DNA reads TGCGCCAGCAGCTTGGTGGCGACATACAACTATGGCTACACCTTC. Its protein is CASSLVATYNYGYTF.

About this clone: One end of the junction varies from germline; a read error may be responsible. This specimen includes other DNA sequences encoding the same CDR3. This chain joins TRBV6-5 and TRBJ1-1; 7 nucleotides agree with TRBD1. The CDR3 spans 15 residues. Germline V gene lookup returns CDR1 MNHEY and CDR2 SVGAGI. The CDR3: CASSPPGQLNTEAFF. DNA for the CDR3: TGTGCCAGCAGTCCACCGGGACAGCTTAACACTGAAGCCTTCTTT.